The 27 T cell receptor beta chains below all came from one sample that was sequenced in a study of shared T cell receptors in the human thymus. The data were produced by immunoSEQ multiplex PCR, yet TCRdb's version contains in-frame clones alone and is incomplete. Among hundreds of thousands of clones, more than 70% were seen once, and the ten largest hold over 0.008%. This sample also appeared in a second study, on human thymus T cells.

Input material: thymocytes. The receptors stem from a boy in the first two years of life with a congenital heart defect.

The chain links TRBV2 to TRBJ2-7; 10 positions agree with TRBD1. The ends lost 3 bases at V and 7 bases at J; junction bases unmatched: 9. CDR1 SNHLY and CDR2 FYNNEI come from the germline V gene. This CDR3 region has 15 residues. CDR3 sequence: CASSEPWGQGPEQYF. CDR3 coding DNA: TGTGCCAGCAGTGAGCCGTGGGGACAGGGGCCAGAGCAGTACTTC.

The chain couples TRBV27 to TRBJ1-3; 7 positions match TRBD1. J lost 2 bases, V lost 6 bases, and 10 bases had no gene match. Germline values: CDR1 MNHEY, CDR2 SMNVEV (reference sequence). This CDR3 contains 16 residues. CDR3 DNA sequence: TGTGCCAGCAGCCCCACACAGGGGTCAACTGGAAACACCATATATTTT. Its protein product is CASSPTQGSTGNTIYF.

This rearrangement joins TRBV4-3 to TRBJ2-2; a possible D gene is TRBD2 (6 bases). The V end lost 4 bases, the J end lost 4 bases, and 19 bases lay between the germline ends. This CDR3 has 17 residues. Germline values: CDR1 LGHNA, CDR2 YSLEER. The CDR3 nucleotides are TGCGCCAGCAGCCCTAAGGGAGGCCCAAGAGCCACCGGGGAGCTGTTTTTT. This encodes CASSPKGGPRATGELFF.

The rearrangement uses TRBV15 and TRBJ1-2; TRBD1 is a possible D gene (6 bases). CDR3 size: 12 residues. V dropped 5 bases and J dropped 8 bases, with 12 bases sitting between them. Germline assignment: CDR1 LNHNV and CDR2 YYDKDF (reference sequence). CDR3 coding DNA: TGTGCCACCAGCGTACAGGGTGGGGGCTACACCTTC. Amino acids: CATSVQGGGYTF.

The gene calls are TRBV4-3 and TRBJ2-1; 9 bases line up with TRBD2. V was clipped by 1 base and J by 4 bases; unmatched bases: 5. The CDR3 loop spans 16 amino acids. Germline CDR1 reads LGHNA; CDR2 reads YSLEER. The CDR3 nucleotides are TGCGCCAGCAGCCAAGTCCGGCGGGGGGGTTACAATGAGCAGTTCTTC. Its translation: CASSQVRRGGYNEQFF.

A remark on this clone: The sample has other DNA sequences that encode this CDR3 too. The rearrangement links TRBV5-1 to TRBJ2-5; the D gene is possibly TRBD2 (6 bases). The CDR3 is 15 residues long. Germline V gives CDR1 SGHRS, CDR2 YFSETQ. V was cut by 3 bases and J by 1 base, with 13 bases left in between. The CDR3 protein is CASSWGLAGQETQYF. The CDR3 region has the DNA TGCGCCAGCAGCTGGGGACTGGCGGGCCAAGAGACCCAGTACTTC.

The chain uses TRBV12-5 and TRBJ1-4; perhaps TRBD1 as D (5 bases). This CDR3 comprises 14 residues. Germline V gene sequence: CDR1 LGHNT, CDR2 FRNRAP. The V end lost 5 bases, the J end lost 5 bases, and 12 bases lay between the germline ends. CDR3 in DNA: TGTGCTAGTGGTCCTGACAGACAGAATGAAAAACTGTTTTTT. Amino acid sequence: CASGPDRQNEKLFF.

The chain links TRBV4-3 to TRBJ1-2; D is perhaps TRBD1 (6 bases). The CDR3 runs to 16 residues. Germline-derived CDR1 and CDR2 are LGHNA and YSLEER. V was cut by 0 bases and J by 2 bases, with 13 bases left in between. The CDR3 loop is CASSQDFRGFNYGYTF. The CDR3 DNA reads as TGCGCCAGCAGCCAAGATTTCAGGGGCTTCAACTATGGCTACACCTTC.

This chain's CDR3 is CASSRPTDSSYNEQFF. CDR3 in DNA: TGTGCCAGCAGCCGTCCGACCGACAGCTCCTACAATGAGCAGTTCTTC. The chain is built from TRBV9 and TRBJ2-1; D perhaps matches TRBD1 (5 bases). CDR1 and CDR2 from the germline V gene are SGDLS and YYNGEE. V was shortened by 4 bases and J by 0 bases, with 14 bases between the two germline ends. The CDR3 consists of 16 residues.

The J gene is TRBJ2-1, the V gene TRBV19, with 8 bases that match TRBD1. Germline-derived CDR1 and CDR2 are LNHDA and SQIVND (reference sequence). The CDR3 is 15 residues long. Trimming removed 7 bases from V and 2 bases from J; junction bases left unmatched: 7. The CDR3 here is CASTLGRGPYNEQFF. The CDR3 DNA reads as TGTGCCAGTACCCTGGGCAGGGGGCCCTACAATGAGCAGTTCTTC.

This chain links TRBV27 with TRBJ2-1; TRBD2 aligns across 14 bases. This CDR3 is built from 15 residues. Germline V CDR1 and CDR2: MNHEY, SMNVEV (reference sequence). V trimming: 5 bases; J trimming: 10 bases; junction bases outside the gene matches: 7. DNA of the CDR3: TGTGCCAGCAGTGTAAGACTAGCGGGGGGGGAGGAGCAGTTCTTC. Protein product: CASSVRLAGGEEQFF.

This chain links TRBV7-9 with TRBJ2-1; 11 bases fit TRBD2. CDR1 and CDR2 (germline): SEHNR, FQNEAQ (reference sequence). Trimming took 1 base from V and 9 from J; bases not matched to a gene: 11. The length of the CDR3 is 17 residues. CDR3 in DNA: TGTGCCAGCAGCTTAGGGGTTTCTAGCGGGAGGAAGGGTGAGCAGTTCTTC. Protein: CASSLGVSSGRKGEQFF.

V usage is TRBV9 and J usage is TRBJ2-2, with D perhaps matching TRBD1 (5 bases). This CDR3 contains 13 residues. Deletions cut 2 bases from V and 9 bases from J, with 11 bases between. The germline V gene encodes CDR1 SGDLS and CDR2 YYNGEE. CDR3 amino acids: CASSVQGARELFF. The CDR3 coding sequence is TGTGCCAGCAGCGTCCAGGGCGCCCGGGAGCTGTTTTTT.

This clone was seen more than once but under ten times. V and J are TRBV5-5 and TRBJ1-5; D may be TRBD1 (6 bases). The CDR3 covers 15 residues. CDR1 and CDR2 (germline): SGHKS, YYEKEE (reference sequence). The germline V and J ends were trimmed by 4 bases and 5 bases, with 16 bases remaining between them. The CDR3 here is CASSRGSGVDQPQHF. CDR3 coding DNA: TGTGCCAGCAGCCGTGGGTCAGGGGTCGATCAGCCCCAGCATTTT.

The DNA of the CDR3 is TGTGCCAGCAGCTTGGAACCATCGGAGCACACTGAAGCTTTCTTT. Translation: CASSLEPSEHTEAFF. The chain couples TRBV5-4 to TRBJ1-1; D is ambiguous. CDR1 and CDR2 (germline): SGHNT, YYREEE (reference sequence). V dropped 0 bases and J dropped 3 bases, with 12 bases sitting between them. The CDR3 loop spans 15 amino acids.

This clone was observed a few times. V gene TRBV19 combines with J gene TRBJ1-5, with D maybe TRBD1 (5 bases). The length of the CDR3 is 15 residues. V was shortened by 3 bases and J by 3 bases, with 12 bases between the two germline ends. Germline assignment: CDR1 LNHDA and CDR2 SQIVND (reference sequence). CDR3 residues: CASSIGWGDNQPQHF. CDR3 nucleotides: TGTGCCAGTAGTATTGGGTGGGGCGACAATCAGCCCCAGCATTTT.

The chain has TRBV15 and TRBJ1-4; D remains unclear. The CDR3 totals 15 residues. V was pared by 1 base and J by 0 bases, with 6 bases between. Germline assignment: CDR1 LNHNV and CDR2 YYDKDF (reference sequence). CDR3 loop: CATSRARATNEKLFF. The CDR3 DNA sequence: TGTGCCACCAGCAGAGCGCGGGCAACTAATGAAAAACTGTTTTTT.

The J gene is TRBJ1-1, the V gene TRBV2; no clear D gene. The CDR3 is 13 amino acids. Germline V gene lookup returns CDR1 SNHLY and CDR2 FYNNEI. The germline V and J ends were trimmed by 6 bases and 0 bases, with 8 bases remaining between them. The CDR3 region is CASRETVNTEAFF. The CDR3 nucleotides read TGTGCCAGCAGGGAAACTGTGAACACTGAAGCTTTCTTT.

The gene calls are TRBV4-3 and TRBJ1-1; 7 bases fit TRBD1. CDR3 length equals 17 residues. After removal of 4 bases from V and 2 bases from J, the junction contained 13 bases not matched to a gene. Germline lookup yields CDR1 LGHNA and CDR2 YSLEER. This CDR3 reads CASSPSIPGQTNTEAFF. The CDR3 DNA reads TGCGCCAGCAGCCCTTCGATACCGGGACAGACTAACACTGAAGCTTTCTTT.

The chain recombines TRBV27 with TRBJ2-4; 14 bases fit TRBD2. Trimming took 8 bases from V and 2 from J; bases not matched to a gene: 11. CDR3 length: 18 residues. Looked up from germline, CDR1 is MNHEY and CDR2 is SMNVEV (reference sequence). CDR3 nucleotides: TGTGCCAGCGGCCTGACTAGCGGGGGGGCCGGGACCAAAAACATTCAGTACTTC. Its translation: CASGLTSGGAGTKNIQYF.

V usage is TRBV2 and J usage is TRBJ1-2; 7 nucleotides align to TRBD1. This CDR3 has 14 amino acids. Germline CDR1 SNHLY, CDR2 FYNNEI. Trimming removed 7 bases from V and 4 bases from J; junction bases left unmatched: 9. This chain's CDR3 is CASTTVDRLYGYTF. The DNA of the CDR3 is TGTGCCAGCACCACGGTGGACAGGCTCTATGGCTACACCTTC.

This chain uses TRBV5-1 with TRBJ2-1; D call uncertain. The CDR3 has 12 amino acids. The germline gives CDR1 SGHRS, CDR2 YFSETQ. V lost 0 bases, J lost 8 bases, and 6 bases lay in between. The CDR3: CASSLAGDEQFF. In nucleotides, the CDR3 is TGCGCCAGCAGCTTGGCTGGAGATGAGCAGTTCTTC.

The chain joins TRBV9 to TRBJ2-5, with 11 nucleotides matching TRBD2. With V trimmed by 3 bases and J by 3 bases, 4 bases remained unmatched. Germline V gene data show CDR1 as SGDLS and CDR2 as YYNGEE. The CDR3 totals 15 residues. The CDR3 DNA is TGTGCCAGCAGCGGTATGGGACTAGCGGAAGAGACCCAGTACTTC. Protein sequence: CASSGMGLAEETQYF.

This sequence joins TRBV30 and TRBJ2-1; TRBD2 aligns across 10 bases. Unmatched junction bases numbered 1, after V lost 0 bases and J lost 5 bases. This CDR3 spans 14 amino acids. Germline lookup yields CDR1 GTSNPN and CDR2 SVGIG (reference sequence). The CDR3 here is CAWSVTSGNNEQFF. The CDR3 region has the DNA TGTGCCTGGAGTGTAACTAGCGGGAACAATGAGCAGTTCTTC.

About this clone itself: At one boundary the junction diverges from the germline segment, which might be a read error. Other DNA sequences in this specimen translate into the identical CDR3. This sequence joins TRBV23-1 and TRBJ1-6; TRBD1 might be the D (5 bases). TRBV23-1 is sorted into the ORF group, with uncertain function. The CDR3 runs to 15 residues. The CDR3: CANFGGVPYNSPLHF. The CDR3, as DNA: TGCGCCAACTTTGGGGGGGTTCCCTATAATTCCCCCCTCCACTTT.

This chain connects TRBV28 to TRBJ2-2; 9 bases align to TRBD1. Germline V gene lookup returns CDR1 MDHEN and CDR2 SYDVKM. With V trimmed by 7 bases and J by 3 bases, 12 bases remained unmatched. The CDR3 is 17 residues long. The CDR3 loop is CASTPRYRGPYTGELFF. DNA for the CDR3: TGTGCCAGCACCCCTAGATACAGGGGGCCATACACCGGGGAGCTGTTTTTT.

This chain uses TRBV28 with TRBJ2-1, with 7 bases that match TRBD2. The CDR3 covers 16 residues. V trimming: 4 bases; J trimming: 1 base; junction bases outside the gene matches: 7. Per the germline V gene, CDR1 is MDHEN and CDR2 is SYDVKM. In DNA, the CDR3 is TGTGCCAGCAGTTCCCCGGGACTACCATCCTACAATGAGCAGTTCTTC. This codes for CASSSPGLPSYNEQFF.